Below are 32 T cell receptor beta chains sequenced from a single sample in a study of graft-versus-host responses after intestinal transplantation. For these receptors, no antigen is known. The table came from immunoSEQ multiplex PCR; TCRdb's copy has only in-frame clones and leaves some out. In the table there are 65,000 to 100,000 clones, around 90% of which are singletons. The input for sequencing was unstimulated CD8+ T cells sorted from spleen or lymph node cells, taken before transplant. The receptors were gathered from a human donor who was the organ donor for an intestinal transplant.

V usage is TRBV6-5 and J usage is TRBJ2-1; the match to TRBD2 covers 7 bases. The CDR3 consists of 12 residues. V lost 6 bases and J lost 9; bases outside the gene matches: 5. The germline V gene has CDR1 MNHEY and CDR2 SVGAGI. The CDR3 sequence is CASRTSVSEQFF. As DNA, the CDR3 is TGTGCCAGCAGAACTAGCGTCAGTGAGCAGTTCTTC.

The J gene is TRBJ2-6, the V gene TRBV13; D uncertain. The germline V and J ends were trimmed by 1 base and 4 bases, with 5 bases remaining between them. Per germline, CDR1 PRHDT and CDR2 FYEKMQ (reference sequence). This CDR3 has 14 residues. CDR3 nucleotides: TGTGCCAGCAGCTTAGTCAGGGGGGCCAACGTCCTGACTTTC. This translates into CASSLVRGANVLTF.

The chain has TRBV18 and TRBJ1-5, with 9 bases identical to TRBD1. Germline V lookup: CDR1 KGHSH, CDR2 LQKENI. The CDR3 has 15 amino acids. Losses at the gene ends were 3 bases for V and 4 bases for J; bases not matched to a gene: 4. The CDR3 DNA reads TGTGCCAGCTCACCCCACAGGGGGCGGAATCAGCCCCAGCATTTT. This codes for CASSPHRGRNQPQHF. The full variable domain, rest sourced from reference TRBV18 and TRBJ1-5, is NAGVMQNPRHLVRRRGQEARLRCSPMKGHSHVYWYRQLPEEGLKFMVYLQKENIIDESGMPKERFSAEFPKEGPSILRIQQVVRGDSAAYFCASSPHRGRNQPQHFGDGTRLSIL.

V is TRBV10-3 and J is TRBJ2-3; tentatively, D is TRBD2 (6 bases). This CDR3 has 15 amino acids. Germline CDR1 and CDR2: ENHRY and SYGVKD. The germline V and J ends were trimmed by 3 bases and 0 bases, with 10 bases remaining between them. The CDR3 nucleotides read TGTGCCATCAGTGACGGGGGACCCAGCACAGATACGCAGTATTTT. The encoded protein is CAISDGGPSTDTQYF.

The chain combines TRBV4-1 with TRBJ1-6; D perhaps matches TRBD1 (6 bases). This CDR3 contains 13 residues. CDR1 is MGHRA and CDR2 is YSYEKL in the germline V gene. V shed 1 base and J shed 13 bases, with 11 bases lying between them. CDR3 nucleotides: TGCGCCAGCAGCCAAGTGGCGGGGGCCCCCCTCCACTTT. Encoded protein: CASSQVAGAPLHF.

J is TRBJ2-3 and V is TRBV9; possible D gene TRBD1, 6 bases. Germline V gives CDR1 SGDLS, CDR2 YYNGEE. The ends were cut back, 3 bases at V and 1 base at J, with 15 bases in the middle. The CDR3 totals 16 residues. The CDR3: CASSAEGGPRTDTQYF. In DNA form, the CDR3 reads TGTGCCAGCAGCGCCGAAGGGGGACCGCGCACAGATACGCAGTATTTT. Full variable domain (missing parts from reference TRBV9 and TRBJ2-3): DSGVTQTPKHLITATGQRVTLRCSPRSGDLSVYWYQQSLDQGLQFLIQYYNGEERAKGNILERFSAQQFPDLHSELNLSSLELGDSALYFCASSAEGGPRTDTQYFGPGTRLTVL.

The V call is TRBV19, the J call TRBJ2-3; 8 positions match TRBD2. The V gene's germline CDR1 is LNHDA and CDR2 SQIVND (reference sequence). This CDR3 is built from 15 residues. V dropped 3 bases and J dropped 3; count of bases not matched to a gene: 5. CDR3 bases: TGTGCCAGTAGTATGACTAGCGTTGGGACAGATACGCAGTATTTT. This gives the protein CASSMTSVGTDTQYF.

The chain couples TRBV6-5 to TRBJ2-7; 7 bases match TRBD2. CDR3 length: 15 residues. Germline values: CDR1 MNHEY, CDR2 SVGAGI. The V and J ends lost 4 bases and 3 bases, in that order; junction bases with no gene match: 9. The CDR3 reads CASSSPAGDLYEQYF. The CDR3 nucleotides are TGTGCCAGCAGTTCCCCGGCGGGGGACCTCTACGAGCAGTACTTC.

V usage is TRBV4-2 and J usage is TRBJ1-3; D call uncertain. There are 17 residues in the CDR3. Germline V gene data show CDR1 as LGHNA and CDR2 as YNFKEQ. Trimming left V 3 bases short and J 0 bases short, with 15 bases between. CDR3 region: CASSQEHSARSGNTIYF. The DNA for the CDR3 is TGTGCCAGCAGCCAGGAACATAGCGCCCGCTCTGGAAACACCATATATTTT.

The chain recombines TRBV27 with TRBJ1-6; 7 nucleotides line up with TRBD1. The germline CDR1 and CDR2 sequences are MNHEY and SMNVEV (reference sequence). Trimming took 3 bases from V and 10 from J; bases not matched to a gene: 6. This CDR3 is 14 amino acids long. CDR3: CASSLGDSNSPLHF. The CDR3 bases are TGTGCCAGCAGTTTGGGGGACAGTAACTCACCCCTCCACTTT.

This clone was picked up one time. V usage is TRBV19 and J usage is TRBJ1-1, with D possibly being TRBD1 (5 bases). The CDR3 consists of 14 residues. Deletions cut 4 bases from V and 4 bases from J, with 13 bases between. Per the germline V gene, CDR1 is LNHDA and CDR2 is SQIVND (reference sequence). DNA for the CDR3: TGTGCCAGTAGTAAGGCCAGCGGGGCCACTGAAGCTTTCTTT. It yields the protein CASSKASGATEAFF.

The CDR3 DNA reads as TGTGCCAGCAGCTTTTCCCCGACAGGGGGGGAGCAGTACTTC. It encodes CASSFSPTGGEQYF. The chain is built from TRBV5-5 and TRBJ2-7, with TRBD1 identical over 9 bases. Trimming at V came to 2 bases and at J to 7 bases, leaving 7 bases not matched to a gene. Germline V gene data show CDR1 as SGHKS and CDR2 as YYEKEE (reference sequence). This CDR3 region has 14 residues.

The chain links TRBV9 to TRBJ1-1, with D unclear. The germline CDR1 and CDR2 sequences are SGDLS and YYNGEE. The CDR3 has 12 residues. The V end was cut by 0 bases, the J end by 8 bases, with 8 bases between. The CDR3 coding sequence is TGTGCCAGCAGCGTAGGCGGAGACGAAGCTTTCTTT. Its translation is CASSVGGDEAFF.

The CDR3 loop reads CASSQDQGTTYEQYF. The CDR3 bases are TGCGCCAGCAGCCAAGACCAGGGGACAACCTACGAGCAGTACTTC. The J gene is TRBJ2-7, the V gene TRBV4-1, with a possible D match to TRBD1 (6 bases). Trimming pared 0 bases from V and 2 bases from J, leaving 11 bases between. The CDR3 covers 15 residues. Germline V CDR1 and CDR2: MGHRA, YSYEKL.

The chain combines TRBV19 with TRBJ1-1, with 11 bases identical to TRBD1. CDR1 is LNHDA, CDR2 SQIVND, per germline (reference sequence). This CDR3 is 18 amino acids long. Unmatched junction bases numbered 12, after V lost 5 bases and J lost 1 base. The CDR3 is CASSPYYSGTGGNTEAFF. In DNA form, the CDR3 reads TGTGCCAGTAGTCCCTACTACTCCGGGACAGGGGGGAACACTGAAGCTTTCTTT. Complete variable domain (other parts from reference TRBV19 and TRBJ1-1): DGGITQSPKYLFRKEGQNVTLSCEQNLNHDAMYWYRQDPGQGLRLIYYSQIVNDFQKGDIAEGYSVSREKKESFPLTVTSAQKNPTAFYLCASSPYYSGTGGNTEAFFGQGTRLTVV.

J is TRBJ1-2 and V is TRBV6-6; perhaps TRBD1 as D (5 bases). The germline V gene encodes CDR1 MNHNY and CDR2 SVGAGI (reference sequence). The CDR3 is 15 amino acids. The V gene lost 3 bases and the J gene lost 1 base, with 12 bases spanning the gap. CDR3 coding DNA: TGTGCCAGCAGTTATAGGGGACTTAATAACTATGGCTACACCTTC. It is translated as CASSYRGLNNYGYTF.

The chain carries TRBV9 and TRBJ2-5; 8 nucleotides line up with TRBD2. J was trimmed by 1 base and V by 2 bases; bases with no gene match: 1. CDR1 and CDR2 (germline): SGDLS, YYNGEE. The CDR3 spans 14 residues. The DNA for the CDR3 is TGTGCCAGCAGCGTTAGCGGGGCCCAAGAGACCCAGTACTTC. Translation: CASSVSGAQETQYF.

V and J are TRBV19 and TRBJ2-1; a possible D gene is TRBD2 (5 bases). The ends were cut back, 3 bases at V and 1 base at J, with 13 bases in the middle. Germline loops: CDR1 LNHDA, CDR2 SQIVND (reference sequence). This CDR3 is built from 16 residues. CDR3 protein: CASSMGFRGSYNEQFF. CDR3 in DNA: TGTGCCAGTAGTATGGGGTTTCGGGGATCCTACAATGAGCAGTTCTTC.

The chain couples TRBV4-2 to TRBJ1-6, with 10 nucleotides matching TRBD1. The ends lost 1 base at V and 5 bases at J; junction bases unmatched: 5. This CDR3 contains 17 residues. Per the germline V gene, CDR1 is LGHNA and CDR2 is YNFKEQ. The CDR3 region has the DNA TGTGCCAGCAGCCAAGCAATGGACAGGGGGAATAATTCACCCCTCCACTTT. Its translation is CASSQAMDRGNNSPLHF.

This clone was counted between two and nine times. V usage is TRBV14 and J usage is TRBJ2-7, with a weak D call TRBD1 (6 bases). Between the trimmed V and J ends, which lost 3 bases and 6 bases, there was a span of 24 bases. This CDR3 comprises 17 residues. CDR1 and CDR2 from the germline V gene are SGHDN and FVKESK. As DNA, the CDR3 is TGTGCCAGCAGCCATCCCTCCACCGGGACACCGTCGCGCGAGCAGTACTTC. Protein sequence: CASSHPSTGTPSREQYF.

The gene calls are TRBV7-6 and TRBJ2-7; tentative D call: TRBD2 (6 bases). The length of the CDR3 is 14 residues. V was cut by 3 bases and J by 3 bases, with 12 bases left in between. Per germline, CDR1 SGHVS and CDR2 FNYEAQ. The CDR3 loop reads CASSFAGLNYEQYF. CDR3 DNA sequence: TGTGCCAGCAGCTTCGCGGGGCTAAACTACGAGCAGTACTTC.

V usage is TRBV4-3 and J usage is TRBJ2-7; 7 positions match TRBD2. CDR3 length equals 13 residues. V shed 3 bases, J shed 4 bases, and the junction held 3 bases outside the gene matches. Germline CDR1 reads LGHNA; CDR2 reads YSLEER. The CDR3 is CASSHPGGYEQYF. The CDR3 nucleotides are TGCGCCAGCAGCCATCCGGGGGGTTACGAGCAGTACTTC.

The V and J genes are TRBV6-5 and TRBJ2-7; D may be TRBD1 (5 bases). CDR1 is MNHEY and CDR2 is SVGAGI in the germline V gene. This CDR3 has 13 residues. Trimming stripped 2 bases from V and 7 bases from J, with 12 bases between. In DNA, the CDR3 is TGTGCCAGCAGTTACGGGCAGGGTGATGAGCAGTACTTC. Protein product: CASSYGQGDEQYF.

CDR3 sequence (DNA): TGTGCCAGCAGCCCCCTAGGGGCAGGGAACCATGGCTACACCTTC. Encoded protein: CASSPLGAGNHGYTF. This chain uses TRBV6-1 with TRBJ1-2, with a tentative D call TRBD1 (5 bases). Germline loops: CDR1 MNHNS, CDR2 SASEGT. This CDR3 has 15 residues. V dropped 6 bases and J dropped 6 bases, with 20 bases sitting between them.

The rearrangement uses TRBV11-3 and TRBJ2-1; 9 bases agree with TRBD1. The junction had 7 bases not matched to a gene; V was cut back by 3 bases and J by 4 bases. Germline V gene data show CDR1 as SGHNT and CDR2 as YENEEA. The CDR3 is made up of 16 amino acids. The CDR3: CASSFTGGPTYNEQFF. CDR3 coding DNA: TGTGCCAGCAGCTTCACAGGGGGCCCTACATACAATGAGCAGTTCTTC.

CDR3 sequence (DNA): TGCAGCGTTGAAGGGACTAGTTTGGATGAGCAGTTCTTC. As protein: CSVEGTSLDEQFF. The chain is built from TRBV29-1 and TRBJ2-1; 7 bases agree with TRBD2. CDR1 is SQVTM and CDR2 is ANQGSEA in the germline V gene. J gave up 8 bases and V 1 base, and 5 bases lay outside the gene matches. This CDR3 contains 13 residues.

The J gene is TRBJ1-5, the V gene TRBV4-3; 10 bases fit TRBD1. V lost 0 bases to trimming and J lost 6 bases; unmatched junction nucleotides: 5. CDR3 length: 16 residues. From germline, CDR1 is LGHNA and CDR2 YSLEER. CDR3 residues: CASSQDVTGGAQPQHF. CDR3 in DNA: TGCGCCAGCAGCCAAGATGTGACAGGGGGCGCTCAGCCCCAGCATTTT.

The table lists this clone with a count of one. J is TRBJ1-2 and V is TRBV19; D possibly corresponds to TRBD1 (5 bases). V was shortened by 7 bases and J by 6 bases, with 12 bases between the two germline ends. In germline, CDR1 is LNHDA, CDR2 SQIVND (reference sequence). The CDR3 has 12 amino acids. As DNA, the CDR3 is TGTGCCAGTACCCTGGGGCAAAATGGCTACACCTTC. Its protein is CASTLGQNGYTF.

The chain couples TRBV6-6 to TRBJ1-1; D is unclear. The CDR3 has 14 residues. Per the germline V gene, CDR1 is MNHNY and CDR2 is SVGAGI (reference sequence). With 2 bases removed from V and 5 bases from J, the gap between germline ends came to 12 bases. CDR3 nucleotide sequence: TGTGCCAGCAGTTACGCGGAAACGCGGACTGAAGCTTTCTTT. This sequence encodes CASSYAETRTEAFF.

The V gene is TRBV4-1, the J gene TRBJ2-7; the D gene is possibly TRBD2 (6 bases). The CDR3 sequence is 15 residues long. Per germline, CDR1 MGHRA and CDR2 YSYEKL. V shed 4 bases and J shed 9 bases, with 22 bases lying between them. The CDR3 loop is CASSPLEGVPYGQYF. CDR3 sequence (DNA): TGCGCCAGCAGCCCCCTGGAGGGAGTCCCTTATGGGCAGTACTTC.

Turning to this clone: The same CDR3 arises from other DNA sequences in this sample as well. The CDR3 spells CASSQSGTGVYEQYF. The CDR3 coding sequence is TGCGCCAGCAGCCAATCCGGGACAGGGGTCTACGAGCAGTACTTC. The rearrangement uses TRBV4-3 and TRBJ2-7; 10 bases map to TRBD1. From germline, CDR1 is LGHNA and CDR2 YSLEER. V shed 2 bases and J 3 bases; nucleotides not matched to a gene: 4. This CDR3 is 15 amino acids long.

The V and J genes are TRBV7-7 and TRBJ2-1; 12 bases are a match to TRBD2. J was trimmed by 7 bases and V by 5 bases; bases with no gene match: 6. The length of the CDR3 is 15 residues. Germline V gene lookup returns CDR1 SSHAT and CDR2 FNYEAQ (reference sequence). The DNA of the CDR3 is TGTGCCAGCAGCCGTTGGACTAGCGGGGCGAATGAGCAGTTCTTC. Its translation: CASSRWTSGANEQFF.